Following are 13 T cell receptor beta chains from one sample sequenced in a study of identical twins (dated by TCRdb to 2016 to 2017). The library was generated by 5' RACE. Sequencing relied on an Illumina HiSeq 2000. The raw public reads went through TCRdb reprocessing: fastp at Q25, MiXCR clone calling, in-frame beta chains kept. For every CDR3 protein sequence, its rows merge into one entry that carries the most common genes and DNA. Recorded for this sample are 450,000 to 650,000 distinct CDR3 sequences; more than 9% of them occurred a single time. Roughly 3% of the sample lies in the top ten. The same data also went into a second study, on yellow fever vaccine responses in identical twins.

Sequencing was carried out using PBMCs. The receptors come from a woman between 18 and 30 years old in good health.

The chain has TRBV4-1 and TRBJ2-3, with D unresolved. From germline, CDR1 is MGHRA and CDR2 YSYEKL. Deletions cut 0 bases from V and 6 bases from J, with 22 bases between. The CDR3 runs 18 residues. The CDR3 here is CASSQDGFGSNLGDTQYF. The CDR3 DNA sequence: TGCGCCAGCAGCCAAGATGGGTTCGGCTCGAACCTAGGGGATACGCAGTATTTT.

The CDR3 reads CASSRPDSGGEQFF. The CDR3 DNA sequence: TGTGCCAGCTCACGACCGGACAGCGGGGGCGAGCAGTTCTTC. This chain links TRBV18 with TRBJ2-1; 8 bases fit TRBD2. The CDR3 extends over 14 amino acids. J gave up 10 bases and V 4 bases, and 9 bases lay outside the gene matches. Germline V lookup: CDR1 KGHSH, CDR2 LQKENI. Full variable domain (rest looked up from reference TRBV18 and TRBJ2-1): NAGVMQNPRHLVRRRGQEARLRCSPMKGHSHVYWYRQLPEEGLKFMVYLQKENIIDESGMPKERFSAEFPKEGPSILRIQQVVRGDSAAYFCASSRPDSGGEQFFGPGTRLTVL.

The CDR3 protein is CASSSRGAAEQFF. CDR3 bases: TGTGCCAGCAGCTCACGGGGTGCGGCTGAGCAGTTCTTC. The gene calls are TRBV11-3 and TRBJ2-1; perhaps TRBD2 as D (5 bases). V was pared by 4 bases and J by 9 bases, with 13 bases between. The V gene's germline CDR1 is SGHNT and CDR2 YENEEA. The CDR3 loop spans 13 amino acids. The whole variable domain, remainder taken from reference TRBV11-3 and TRBJ2-1, is EAGVVQSPRYKIIEKKQPVAFWCNPISGHNTLYWYLQNLGQGPELLIRYENEEAVDDSQLPKDRFSAERLKGVDSTLKIQPAELGDSAVYLCASSSRGAAEQFFGPGTRLTVL.

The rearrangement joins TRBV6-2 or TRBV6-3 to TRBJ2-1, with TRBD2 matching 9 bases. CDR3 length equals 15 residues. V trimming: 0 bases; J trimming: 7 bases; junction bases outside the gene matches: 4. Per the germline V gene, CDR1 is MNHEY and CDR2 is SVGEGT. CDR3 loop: CASSYSSGSTNEQFF. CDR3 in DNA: TGTGCCAGCAGTTACTCTAGCGGGAGCACGAATGAGCAGTTCTTC.

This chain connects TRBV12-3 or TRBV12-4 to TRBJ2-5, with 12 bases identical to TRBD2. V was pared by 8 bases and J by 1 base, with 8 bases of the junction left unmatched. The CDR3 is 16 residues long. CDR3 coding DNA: TGTGCCAGCGCCCGACTAGCGGGGGAAGGCCAAGAGACCCAGTACTTC. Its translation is CASARLAGEGQETQYF.

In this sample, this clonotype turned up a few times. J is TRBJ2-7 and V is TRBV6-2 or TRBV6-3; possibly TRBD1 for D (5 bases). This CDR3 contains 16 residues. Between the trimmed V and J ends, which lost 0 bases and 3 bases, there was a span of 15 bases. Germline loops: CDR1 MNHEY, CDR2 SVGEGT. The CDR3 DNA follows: TGTGCCAGCAGTTACTCGAAGGGGTATCTCCTCTACGAGCAGTACTTC. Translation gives CASSYSKGYLLYEQYF.

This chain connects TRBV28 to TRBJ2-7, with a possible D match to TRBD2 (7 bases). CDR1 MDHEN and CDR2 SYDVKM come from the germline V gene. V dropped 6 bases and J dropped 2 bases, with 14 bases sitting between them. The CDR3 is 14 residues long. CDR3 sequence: CASSSPGGPYEQYF. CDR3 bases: TGTGCCAGCAGCTCTCCCGGGGGGCCCTACGAGCAGTACTTC.

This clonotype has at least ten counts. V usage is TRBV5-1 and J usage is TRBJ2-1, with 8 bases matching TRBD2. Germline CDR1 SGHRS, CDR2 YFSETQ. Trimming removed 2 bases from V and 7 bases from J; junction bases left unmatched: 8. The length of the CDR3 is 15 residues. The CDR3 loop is CASSLPGGASNEQFF. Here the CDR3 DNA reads TGCGCCAGCAGCTTACCCGGGGGGGCGAGTAATGAGCAGTTCTTC.

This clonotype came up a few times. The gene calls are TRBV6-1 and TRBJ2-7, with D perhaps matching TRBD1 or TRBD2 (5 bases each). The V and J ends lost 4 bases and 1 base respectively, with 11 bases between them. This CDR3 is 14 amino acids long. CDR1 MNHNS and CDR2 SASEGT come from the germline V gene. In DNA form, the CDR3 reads TGTGCCAGCAGTGCAACTGGGGGTTCCTACGAGCAGTACTTC. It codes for CASSATGGSYEQYF.

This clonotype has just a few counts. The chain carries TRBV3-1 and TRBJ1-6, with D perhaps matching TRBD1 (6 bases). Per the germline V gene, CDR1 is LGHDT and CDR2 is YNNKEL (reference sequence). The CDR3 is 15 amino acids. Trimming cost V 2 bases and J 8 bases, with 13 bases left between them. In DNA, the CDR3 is TGTGCCAGCAGCCAACTGGGACGGACAGATTCACCCCTCCACTTT. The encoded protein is CASSQLGRTDSPLHF.

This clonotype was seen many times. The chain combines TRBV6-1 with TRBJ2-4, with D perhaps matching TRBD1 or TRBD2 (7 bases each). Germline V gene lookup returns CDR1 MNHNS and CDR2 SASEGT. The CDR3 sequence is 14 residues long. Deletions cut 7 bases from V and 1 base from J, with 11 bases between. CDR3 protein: CASNQGGAKNIQYF. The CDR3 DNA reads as TGTGCCAGCAATCAGGGGGGGGCCAAAAACATTCAGTACTTC.

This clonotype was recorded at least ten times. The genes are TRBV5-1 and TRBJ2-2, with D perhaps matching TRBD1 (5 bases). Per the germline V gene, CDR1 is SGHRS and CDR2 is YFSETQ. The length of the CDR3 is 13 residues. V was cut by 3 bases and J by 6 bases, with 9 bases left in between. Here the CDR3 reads CASSYQGPGELFF. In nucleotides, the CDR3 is TGCGCCAGCAGCTACCAGGGCCCCGGGGAGCTGTTTTTT.

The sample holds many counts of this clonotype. The CDR3 region is CASSQDQFSPNLNEQFF. The CDR3 DNA reads as TGCGCCAGCAGCCAAGATCAGTTTTCCCCTAATCTCAATGAGCAGTTCTTC. The chain has TRBV4-3 and TRBJ2-1, with D hard to call. The V end lost 0 bases, the J end lost 6 bases, and 18 bases lay between the germline ends. CDR3 length: 17 amino acids. Per the germline V gene, CDR1 is LGHNA and CDR2 is YSLEER.